This paragraph covers one T cell receptor (beta chain) sequence. Its antigen is currently unknown. This sample was included in a study of cytomegalovirus exposure and HLA in healthy donors. Whole-study findings and limits: An assumption of roughly uniform sequencing depth across donors underlay the presence/absence analyses.

Germline V gene lookup returns CDR1 MDHEN and CDR2 SYDVKM. V lost 2 bases and J 4 bases, leaving 11 bases between the germline ends. The CDR3 is 14 amino acids. The PCR used 60 Vbeta and 13 Jbeta primers. Only in-frame clones appear in the TCRdb table, and some are missing; sequencing was by immunoSEQ multiplex PCR. This repertoire shows about 190,000 clones, approximately 79% found once; its top ten account for 1.6%. The genes are TRBV28 and TRBJ1-2; D remains unclear. The source is a woman in her late teens or twenties in good health and CMV-seronegative. The specimen was PBMCs. CDR3: CASSLDGELYGYTF. CDR3 nucleotides: TGTGCCAGCAGTTTAGACGGGGAACTCTATGGCTACACCTTC.